The 24 T cell receptor beta chains below all came from one sample that was sequenced in a study of T cell clonotyping in hematopoietic cell transplantation. TCRdb's table, derived via immunoSEQ multiplex PCR, lists solely in-frame clones and lacks some. The table lists approximately 9,000 clones, about 97% of them singletons. The source was peripheral blood mononuclear cells, collected 100 days after allogeneic stem cell transplant. The receptors here all came from a male patient aged 60 to 75 who had an allogeneic stem cell transplant from a related donor, so the T cells may come from the graft donor. Some clones in this sample may be carry-over from other donors' samples.

V gene TRBV5-1 combines with J gene TRBJ1-4; tentatively, D is TRBD1 (5 bases). This CDR3 is built from 14 residues. The V end lost 4 bases, the J end lost 7 bases, and 14 bases lay between the germline ends. Germline-derived CDR1 and CDR2 are SGHRS and YFSETQ. DNA for the CDR3: TGCGCCAGCAGCACTGGGGGTGGTGCTGAAAAACTGTTTTTT. Translation gives CASSTGGGAEKLFF.

J is TRBJ2-1 and V is TRBV5-8, with 9 bases aligning to TRBD1. CDR3 length: 14 residues. The V and J ends lost 6 bases and 7 bases, in that order; junction bases with no gene match: 8. Germline V lookup: CDR1 SGHTS, CDR2 YDEGEE. The CDR3: CASNLQGARNEQFF. Written as DNA, the CDR3 is TGTGCCAGCAACCTACAGGGGGCACGTAATGAGCAGTTCTTC.

The genes are TRBV4-3 and TRBJ2-7, with TRBD1 identical over 9 bases. CDR1 is LGHNA and CDR2 is YSLEER in the germline V gene. CDR3 length: 15 amino acids. Trimming removed 3 bases from V and 4 bases from J; junction bases left unmatched: 7. The DNA for the CDR3 is TGCGCCAGCAGCCACCTGGGACAGGGTGGATACGAGCAGTACTTC. Amino acid sequence: CASSHLGQGGYEQYF.

This chain joins TRBV5-1 and TRBJ2-1; D call uncertain. In germline, CDR1 is SGHRS, CDR2 YFSETQ. The CDR3 has 15 residues. The V gene lost 4 bases and the J gene lost 4 bases, with 15 bases spanning the gap. The CDR3 DNA sequence: TGCGCCAGCAGCGTTGACGAGGTGCTTTACAATGAGCAGTTCTTC. Translating gives CASSVDEVLYNEQFF. Full variable domain (outside the CDR3, taken from reference TRBV5-1 and TRBJ2-1): KAGVTQTPRYLIKTRGQQVTLSCSPISGHRSVSWYQQTPGQGLQFLFEYFSETQRNKGNFPGRFSGRQFSNSRSEMNVSTLELGDSALYLCASSVDEVLYNEQFFGPGTRLTVL.

The chain has TRBV7-3 and TRBJ2-3; 15 bases match TRBD2. V lost 5 bases and J lost 2; bases outside the gene matches: 11. There are 19 residues in the CDR3. CDR1 is SGHTA and CDR2 is FQGTGA in the germline V gene. The CDR3 region is CASSALPGLAGGTTDTQYF. The CDR3 DNA follows: TGTGCCAGCAGCGCCCTGCCGGGACTAGCGGGGGGAACCACAGATACGCAGTATTTT.

V usage is TRBV7-2 and J usage is TRBJ2-7, with D perhaps being TRBD1 or TRBD2 (6 bases each). The V gene lost 0 bases and the J gene lost 3 bases, with 12 bases spanning the gap. The CDR3 is made up of 15 amino acids. The V gene's germline CDR1 is SGHTA and CDR2 FQGNSA. The CDR3 spells CASSLARGAVYEQYF. The DNA of the CDR3 is TGTGCCAGCAGCTTAGCGAGGGGGGCCGTCTACGAGCAGTACTTC.

The gene calls are TRBV27 and TRBJ1-2, with D possibly being TRBD1 (6 bases). Germline CDR1 and CDR2: MNHEY and SMNVEV (reference sequence). The CDR3 contains 15 residues. V gave up 5 bases and J gave up 2 bases, with 15 bases separating them. In nucleotides, the CDR3 is TGTGCCAGCAGTCCCAATCAGGGGCCAAACTATGGCTACACCTTC. As protein: CASSPNQGPNYGYTF.

This chain links TRBV2 with TRBJ2-2; TRBD1 agrees at 7 bases. CDR3 length equals 15 residues. Germline CDR1 is SNHLY and CDR2 is FYNNEI. The ends lost 6 bases at V and 4 bases at J; junction bases unmatched: 8. CDR3 protein: CASRQGQLSTGELFF. In DNA form, the CDR3 reads TGTGCCAGCAGACAGGGACAGCTAAGCACCGGGGAGCTGTTTTTT.

V is TRBV5-1 and J is TRBJ2-3; no clear D. The germline CDR1 and CDR2 sequences are SGHRS and YFSETQ. The CDR3 is made up of 12 amino acids. V was shortened by 1 base and J by 5 bases, with 5 bases between the two germline ends. CDR3 nucleotides: TGCGCCAGCAGCTTGCCTGGAGATACGCAGTATTTT. Its translation is CASSLPGDTQYF.

This chain connects TRBV6-1 to TRBJ2-5, with a possible D match to TRBD2 (7 bases). Germline lookup yields CDR1 MNHNS and CDR2 SASEGT. V gave up 2 bases and J gave up 5 bases, with 27 bases separating them. The CDR3 loop spans 19 amino acids. The CDR3 spells CASSEREGWGHGGSETQYF. The DNA of the CDR3 is TGTGCCAGCAGTGAAAGGGAGGGTTGGGGACACGGGGGTTCCGAGACCCAGTACTTC.

In DNA form, the CDR3 reads TGTGCCAGTAGTACCGGGACAGGGGTTAATGAAAAACTGTTTTTT. It is translated as CASSTGTGVNEKLFF. The rearrangement uses TRBV19 and TRBJ1-4, with TRBD1 identical over 10 bases. With 4 bases clipped from V and 4 bases from J, the junction kept 3 bases outside the gene matches. The CDR3 is 15 amino acids. CDR1 LNHDA and CDR2 SQIVND come from the germline V gene (reference sequence).

This clone appeared once. The chain employs TRBV25-1 and TRBJ2-2; D is tentatively TRBD1 or TRBD2 (5 bases each). The CDR3 totals 15 residues. Deletions cut 0 bases from V and 4 bases from J, with 9 bases between. Germline lookup yields CDR1 MGHDK and CDR2 SYGVNS. Written as DNA, the CDR3 is TGTGCCAGCAGTGAATACAGGGACGGCACCGGGGAGCTGTTTTTT. Its translation is CASSEYRDGTGELFF.

The chain has TRBV7-3 and TRBJ2-6; TRBD2 matches at 9 bases. V was clipped by 2 bases and J by 0 bases; unmatched bases: 2. CDR3 length: 17 residues. The V gene's germline CDR1 is SGHTA and CDR2 FQGTGA. CDR3 region: CASSLAGGPSGANVLTF. As DNA, the CDR3 is TGTGCCAGCAGCTTAGCGGGGGGGCCCTCTGGGGCCAACGTCCTGACTTTC.

V usage is TRBV10-3 and J usage is TRBJ1-6; D is perhaps TRBD1 (6 bases). V was cut by 2 bases and J by 9 bases, with 26 bases left in between. Germline CDR1 ENHRY, CDR2 SYGVKD. CDR3 length: 19 residues. The CDR3 protein is CAISERGLETGRTGSPLHF. The CDR3 nucleotides read TGTGCCATCAGTGAGAGGGGGTTGGAGACCGGGCGGACGGGTTCACCCCTCCACTTT.

The rearrangement uses TRBV15 and TRBJ2-7; D assignment may be TRBD1 or TRBD2 (6 bases each). The CDR3 loop spans 13 amino acids. Germline CDR1 and CDR2: LNHNV and YYDKDF (reference sequence). V was shortened by 3 bases and J by 4 bases, with 10 bases between the two germline ends. The CDR3 sequence: CATSRWGAYEQYF. Here the CDR3 DNA reads TGTGCCACCAGCAGGTGGGGGGCATACGAGCAGTACTTC.

This chain links TRBV30 with TRBJ1-5; D not certain. CDR1 and CDR2 (germline): GTSNPN, SVGIG (reference sequence). CDR3 length equals 14 residues. V lost 2 bases to trimming and J lost 7 bases, with 15 bases between them. CDR3 sequence reads: CAWSPGRAQQPQHF. The CDR3, as DNA: TGTGCCTGGAGTCCCGGGAGAGCCCAACAGCCCCAGCATTTT.

V is TRBV5-1 and J is TRBJ2-5; no definite D call. V was trimmed by 1 base and J by 5 bases, leaving 12 bases between them. Germline values: CDR1 SGHRS, CDR2 YFSETQ. The CDR3 sequence is 14 residues long. In nucleotides, the CDR3 is TGCGCCAGCAGCTTGATCGCCAGTTCGGAGACCCAGTACTTC. Amino acids: CASSLIASSETQYF.

The chain employs TRBV6-1 and TRBJ1-2; D gene uncertain. Germline-derived CDR1 and CDR2 are MNHNS and SASEGT. The CDR3 length is 13 residues. V was trimmed by 3 bases and J by 4 bases, leaving 9 bases between them. The CDR3 nucleotides read TGTGCCAGCAGTGAGGACCTATCCTATGGCTACACCTTC. It encodes CASSEDLSYGYTF.

The V gene is TRBV9, the J gene TRBJ2-1; the D is unclear. V lost 3 bases and J lost 8, with 6 bases in between. This CDR3 region has 11 residues. The germline CDR1 and CDR2 sequences are SGDLS and YYNGEE. The CDR3, as DNA: TGTGCCAGCAGCGCATCCTATGAGCAGTTCTTC. Protein product: CASSASYEQFF.

In DNA, the CDR3 is TGTGCCAGCAGCCCTGCTGGGACATCTGCCCGGGGTGAAAAACTGTTTTTT. Translated, it gives CASSPAGTSARGEKLFF. The chain combines TRBV5-4 with TRBJ1-4; D is perhaps TRBD1 (6 bases). V lost 4 bases to trimming and J lost 7 bases, with 23 bases between them. The length of the CDR3 is 17 residues. The germline V gene encodes CDR1 SGHNT and CDR2 YYREEE (reference sequence).

The V gene is TRBV19, the J gene TRBJ1-2; tentatively, D is TRBD1 (5 bases). The V end lost 1 base, the J end lost 5 bases, and 14 bases lay between the germline ends. Germline V gene sequence: CDR1 LNHDA, CDR2 SQIVND (reference sequence). The CDR3 is made up of 15 amino acids. This CDR3 is CASSIADNIGYGYTF. The CDR3 DNA reads TGTGCCAGTAGTATAGCGGACAACATAGGGTATGGCTACACCTTC. The whole variable domain, remainder taken from reference TRBV19 and TRBJ1-2, is DGGITQSPKYLFRKEGQNVTLSCEQNLNHDAMYWYRQDPGQGLRLIYYSQIVNDFQKGDIAEGYSVSREKKESFPLTVTSAQKNPTAFYLCASSIADNIGYGYTFGSGTRLTVV.

The CDR3 region has the DNA TGTGCCAGCAGTTTAACAGGGGGTTTTACAGATACGCAGTATTTT. Amino acids: CASSLTGGFTDTQYF. The chain links TRBV27 to TRBJ2-3; TRBD1 agrees at 8 bases. Germline assignment: CDR1 MNHEY and CDR2 SMNVEV (reference sequence). Trimming at V came to 2 bases and at J to 3 bases, leaving 4 bases not matched to a gene. This CDR3 spans 15 amino acids.

The rearrangement joins TRBV2 to TRBJ2-2; 10 bases match TRBD2. The germline CDR1 and CDR2 sequences are SNHLY and FYNNEI. The V segment lost 3 bases and the J segment 4 bases; nucleotides outside the gene matches: 8. This CDR3 spans 17 amino acids. CDR3 in DNA: TGTGCCAGCAGTGATAGTCTAGCGGGGGCTGGCACCGGGGAGCTGTTTTTT. Protein: CASSDSLAGAGTGELFF.

V is TRBV7-8 and J is TRBJ1-1; a possible D gene is TRBD1 (6 bases). The CDR3 covers 16 residues. Germline CDR1 SGHVS, CDR2 FQNEAQ. V shed 2 bases and J shed 5 bases, with 18 bases lying between them. The CDR3 region has the DNA TGTGCCAGCAGCTTAAGTTCGGGGGCCTCGAGTACTGAAGCTTTCTTT. Amino acids: CASSLSSGASSTEAFF.